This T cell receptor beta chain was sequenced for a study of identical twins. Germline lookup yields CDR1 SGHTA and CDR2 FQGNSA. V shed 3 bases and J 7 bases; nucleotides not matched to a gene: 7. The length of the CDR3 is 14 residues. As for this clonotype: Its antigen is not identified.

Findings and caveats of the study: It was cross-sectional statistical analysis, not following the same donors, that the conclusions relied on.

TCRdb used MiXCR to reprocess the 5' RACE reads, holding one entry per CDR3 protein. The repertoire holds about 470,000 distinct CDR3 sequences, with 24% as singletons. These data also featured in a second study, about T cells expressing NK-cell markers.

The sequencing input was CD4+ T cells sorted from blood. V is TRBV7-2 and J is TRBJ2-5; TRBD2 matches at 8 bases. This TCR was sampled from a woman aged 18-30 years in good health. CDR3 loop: CASSFGREEGTQYF. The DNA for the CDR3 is TGTGCCAGCAGCTTCGGGCGGGAGGAGGGGACCCAGTACTTC.